The present T cell receptor beta chain was sequenced within a study of T cell responses to AZD1222 COVID-19 vaccine. Remarks on this clone: As yet, its antigen is unknown.

Study-wide findings and caveats: Females outnumbered males among donors, who were mostly white British; clonal diversity was possibly underestimated. Mapped onto spike, vaccine-associated CD4 TCRs spanned it and were dominant at 160-218 and 743-854. No day 14 peak samples; only post-peak repertoires were characterized. Spike-specific TCR breadth and depth were elevated following two AZD1222 doses.

Generated by immunoSEQ multiplex PCR, the TCRdb table keeps only in-frame clones and is missing some. Of about 180,000 clones in the sample, about 93% are singletons; the top ten hold around 0.93%. Germline-derived CDR1 and CDR2 are SGDLS and YYNGEE. This CDR3 comprises 15 residues. J lost 5 bases, V lost 4 bases, and 7 bases had no gene match. The V gene is TRBV9, the J gene TRBJ2-7; 12 nucleotides match TRBD2. This clonotype was sampled from an adult who received the MenACWY meningococcal vaccine as a control. The sequencing used peripheral blood, collected 28 days after the second dose of the MenACWY control vaccine. As DNA, the CDR3 is TGTGCCAGCAGCCCGACTAGCGGGGGCTTCCACGAGCAGTACTTC. Its protein product is CASSPTSGGFHEQYF.